These T cell receptor beta chains were read from a single sample in a study of graft-versus-host responses after intestinal transplantation. The data were produced by immunoSEQ multiplex PCR, yet TCRdb's version contains in-frame clones alone and is incomplete. The data contain 40,000 to 55,000 clones, around 89% of them singletons. Their recognized antigens are unknown. Here the sequenced sample was unstimulated CD4+ T cells sorted from spleen or lymph node cells, taken before transplant. These receptors were collected from a human donor who was the organ donor for an intestinal transplant. Each CDR3 is given with its conserved first and last residue. Each record gives: clone size, J gene, V gene, D gene, CDR3 DNA, CDR3 protein. The D gene is left open where the match is weak. Only some rows state a clone size, as once, few, many or a class for expanded clones.

NA TRBJ2-7 TRBV28 NA TGTGCCAGCCTAAGAGGGGGAAGCCACGAGCAGTACTTC CASLRGGSHEQYF
NA TRBJ1-2 TRBV6-1 TRBD1 TGTGCCAGCAGTCCGACAGGGTCCGTCTATGGCTACACCTTC CASSPTGSVYGYTF
NA TRBJ1-2 TRBV27 NA TGTGCCAGCAGTCGGATAAAGACAGAGCGCTATGGCTACACCTTC CASSRIKTERYGYTF
NA TRBJ2-7 TRBV19 NA TGTGCCAGTGGAGATAGGGGTTCCGAGCAGTACTTC CASGDRGSEQYF
NA TRBJ2-3 TRBV30 TRBD1 TGTGCCTGGACACCCCGGGACAGACACACAGATACGCAGTATTTT CAWTPRDRHTDTQYF
NA TRBJ2-5 TRBV7-6 TRBD1 TGTGCCAGCAGCCAAAACAGGGGGCAGGAGACCCAGTACTTC CASSQNRGQETQYF
NA TRBJ1-5 TRBV19 TRBD1 TGTGCCAGTCGGTCAACTTCGGACAGGGGAGCCAATCAGCCCCAGCATTTT CASRSTSDRGANQPQHF
NA TRBJ2-7 TRBV6-1 NA TGTGCCAGCAGTCCTGAAATAGCTTCCTACGAGCAGTACTTC CASSPEIASYEQYF
NA TRBJ1-5 TRBV28 TRBD1 TGTGCCAGCAGTCATCTTCGGGACAGGCCTTCGGGGCCCCAGCATTTT CASSHLRDRPSGPQHF
NA TRBJ1-4 TRBV5-6 NA TGTGCCAGCAGACAACTCGGGAGTAATGAAAAACTGTTTTTT CASRQLGSNEKLFF
NA TRBJ2-7 TRBV10-3 NA TGTGCCATCAGTGAGGGAGGGGATCGTGGCGACGAGCAGTACTTC CAISEGGDRGDEQYF
NA TRBJ2-6 TRBV5-8 TRBD1 TGTGCCAGCAACCCCGACAGGGTGGGCTCTGGGGCCAACGTCCTGACTTTC CASNPDRVGSGANVLTF
NA TRBJ2-7 TRBV28 TRBD1 TGTGCCAGCAGTCCGACAGGGAGAGGCTCCTACGAGCAGTACTTC CASSPTGRGSYEQYF
NA TRBJ1-1 TRBV7-6 NA TGTGCCAGCAGCTTAGACATGAACACTGAAGCTTTCTTT CASSLDMNTEAFF
NA TRBJ1-1 TRBV6-1 NA TGTGCCAGCAGTGAAGCAGTGGGGGCGCGGGACACTGAAGCTTTCTTT CASSEAVGARDTEAFF
NA TRBJ2-2 TRBV5-1 NA TGCGCCAGCAGCTTGGAGAGCCACCCCCAGAACACCGGGGAGCTGTTTTTT CASSLESHPQNTGELFF
NA TRBJ2-5 TRBV18 NA TGTGCCAGCTCACCATCCAGGGTGGAGACCCAGTACTTC CASSPSRVETQYF
NA TRBJ2-7 TRBV5-1 TRBD2 TGCGCCAGCAGCTTGACTAGCGGCTACGAGCAGTACTTC CASSLTSGYEQYF
NA TRBJ2-7 TRBV19 NA TGTGCCAGTAGTTTAGTCGCTTCGGGATACGAGCAGTACTTC CASSLVASGYEQYF
NA TRBJ1-1 TRBV5-1 TRBD1 TGCGCCAGCAGCTTAAGACAGGGATACACTGAAGCTTTCTTT CASSLRQGYTEAFF
NA TRBJ2-3 TRBV29-1 TRBD1 TGCAGCGTCCCCGGGACAGGGTTCACAGATACGCAGTATTTT CSVPGTGFTDTQYF
NA TRBJ2-7 TRBV15 NA TGTGCCACCAGCAGAGATACCGACACAGTCGAGCAGTACTTC CATSRDTDTVEQYF
NA TRBJ2-7 TRBV28 TRBD2 TGTGCCAGCAGTTTAATTCGGCTTACTAGCGGGAGGGCCGGAGCCTACGAGCAGTACTTC CASSLIRLTSGRAGAYEQYF
NA TRBJ2-1 TRBV7-9 TRBD2 TGTGCCAGCAGCTTAGAGGGCGGGAGACCCCCTTATGAGCAGTTCTTC CASSLEGGRPPYEQFF
NA TRBJ2-7 TRBV7-8 TRBD2 TGTGCCAGCAGCTTAGCGGGACTAGGAGGCTCGAGGGCCGAGCAGTACTTC CASSLAGLGGSRAEQYF
NA TRBJ2-1 TRBV4-2 NA TGTGCCAGCAGCCAAGATCCCGCGGCTAGCGCTCACAATGAGCAGTTCTTC CASSQDPAASAHNEQFF
once TRBJ2-5 TRBV9 NA TGTGCCAGCAGCGTAGAGAGGTGGGAGACCCAGTACTTC CASSVERWETQYF
NA TRBJ1-4 TRBV9 TRBD1 TGTGCCAGCAGCGGACAGGGACCACCAACTGAAAAACTGTTTTTT CASSGQGPPTEKLFF
NA TRBJ1-2 TRBV29-1 TRBD1 TGCAGCGTAAAACAGGGGTCCAACTATGGCTACACCTTC CSVKQGSNYGYTF
NA TRBJ2-3 TRBV7-9 TRBD2 TGTGCCAGCAGCAGCGGACTAGCGGGAGTCACAGATACGCAGTATTTT CASSSGLAGVTDTQYF
NA TRBJ1-1 TRBV18 NA TGTGCCAGCTCACCAATTGTAGACACTGAAGCTTTCTTT CASSPIVDTEAFF
NA TRBJ1-4 TRBV29-1 NA TGCAGCGTGGCGACAGCAACTAATGAAAAACTGTTTTTT CSVATATNEKLFF
NA TRBJ2-5 TRBV7-2 NA TGTGCCAGCAGCTGGAAGGGGCAGCTGGAGACCCAGTACTTC CASSWKGQLETQYF
NA TRBJ2-7 TRBV2 NA TGTGCCAGCATGGCAGGGGTTTTCCCGTCTGTGGAGTACTTC CASMAGVFPSVEYF
NA TRBJ2-7 TRBV7-9 TRBD2 TGTGCCAGCAGCTTAGGGGTGGAGCGGGAACGGTCCCACGAGCAGTACTTC CASSLGVERERSHEQYF
NA TRBJ1-2 TRBV6-5 NA TGTGCCAGCAGTTACTACCGTGGACTTATGGGCTACACCTTC CASSYYRGLMGYTF
once TRBJ1-4 TRBV9 TRBD1 TGTGCCAGCAGCGTAGCAGGGGGGAATGAAAAACTGTTTTTT CASSVAGGNEKLFF
NA TRBJ1-2 TRBV19 TRBD1 TGTGCCAGTAGTATCACGGACAGGGGGCTCTATGGCTACACCTTC CASSITDRGLYGYTF
NA TRBJ1-1 TRBV30 NA TGTGCCTGGAGCCTTTGGAACACTGAAGCTTTCTTT CAWSLWNTEAFF
NA TRBJ2-7 TRBV28 NA TGTGCCAGCAGTTTACGAGGGGGCGAGCAGTACTTC CASSLRGGEQYF
NA TRBJ2-1 TRBV13 TRBD1 TGTGCCAGCAGCTTAGGGGGACAGGGCCCCGGTGGGCAGTTCTTC CASSLGGQGPGGQFF
once TRBJ1-4 TRBV19 TRBD1 TGTGCCAGTAGTGAAACGACAGGGTCCCATGAAAAACTGTTTTTT CASSETTGSHEKLFF
NA TRBJ2-4 TRBV7-2 NA TGTGCCAGCAGCTTCACTAGCCTACTAGCCAAAAACATTCAGTACTTC CASSFTSLLAKNIQYF
NA TRBJ1-2 TRBV28 TRBD1 TGTGCCAGCAGTTTCGGGACAGAGTCGCGTGATGGCTACACCTTC CASSFGTESRDGYTF
once TRBJ1-2 TRBV28 NA TGTGCCAGCACTTTGACAAGGGAGGGGTATGGCTACACCTTC CASTLTREGYGYTF
once TRBJ2-1 TRBV11-2 NA TGTGCCAGCAGCCGTACTTGGTATGAGCAGTTCTTC CASSRTWYEQFF